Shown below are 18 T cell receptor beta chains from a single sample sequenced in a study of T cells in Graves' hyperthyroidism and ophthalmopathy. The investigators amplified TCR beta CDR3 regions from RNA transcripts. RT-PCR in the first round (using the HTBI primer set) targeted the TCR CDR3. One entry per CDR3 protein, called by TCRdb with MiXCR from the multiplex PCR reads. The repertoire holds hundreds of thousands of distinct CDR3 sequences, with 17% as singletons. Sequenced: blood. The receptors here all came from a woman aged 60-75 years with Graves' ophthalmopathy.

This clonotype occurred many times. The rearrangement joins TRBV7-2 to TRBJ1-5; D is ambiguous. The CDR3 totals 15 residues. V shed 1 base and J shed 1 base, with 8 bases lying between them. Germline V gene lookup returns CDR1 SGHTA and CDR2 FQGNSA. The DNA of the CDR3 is TGTGCCAGCAGCTTAGGATCGGGAAGCAATCAGCCCCAGCATTTT. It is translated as CASSLGSGSNQPQHF.

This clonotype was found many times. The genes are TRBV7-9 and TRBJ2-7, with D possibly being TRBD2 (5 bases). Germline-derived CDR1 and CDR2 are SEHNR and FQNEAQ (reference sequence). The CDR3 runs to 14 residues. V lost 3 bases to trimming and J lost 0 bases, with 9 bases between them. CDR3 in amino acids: CASSFPTISYEQYF. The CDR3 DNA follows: TGTGCCAGCAGCTTCCCGACTATCTCCTACGAGCAGTACTTC.

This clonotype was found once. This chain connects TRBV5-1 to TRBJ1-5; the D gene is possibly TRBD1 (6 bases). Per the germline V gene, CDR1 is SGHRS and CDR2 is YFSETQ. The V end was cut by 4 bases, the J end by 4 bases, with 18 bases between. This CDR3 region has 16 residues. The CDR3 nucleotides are TGCGCCAGCAGCCAAGATGTCCAGGGGTGGAATCAGCCCCAGCATTTT. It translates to CASSQDVQGWNQPQHF.

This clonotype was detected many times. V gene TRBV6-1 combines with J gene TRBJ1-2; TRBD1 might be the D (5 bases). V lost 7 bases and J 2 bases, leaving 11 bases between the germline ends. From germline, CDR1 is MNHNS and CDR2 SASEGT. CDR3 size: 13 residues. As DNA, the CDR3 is TGTGCCAGCAACCCGGGACGGAACTATGGCTACACCTTC. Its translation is CASNPGRNYGYTF.

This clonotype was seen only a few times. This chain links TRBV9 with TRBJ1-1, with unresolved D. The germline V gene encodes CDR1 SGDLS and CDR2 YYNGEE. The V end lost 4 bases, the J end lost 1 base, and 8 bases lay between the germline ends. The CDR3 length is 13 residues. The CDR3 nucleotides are TGTGCCAGCAGCCCCCGGTGGAACACTGAAGCTTTCTTT. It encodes CASSPRWNTEAFF.

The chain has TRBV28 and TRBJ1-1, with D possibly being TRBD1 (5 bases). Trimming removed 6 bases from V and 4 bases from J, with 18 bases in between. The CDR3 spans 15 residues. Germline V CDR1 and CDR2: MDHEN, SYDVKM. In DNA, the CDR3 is TGTGCCAGCAGGAAAGGTCTGGGGCCGGCCACTGAAGCTTTCTTT. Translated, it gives CASRKGLGPATEAFF. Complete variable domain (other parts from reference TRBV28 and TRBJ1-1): DVKVTQSSRYLVKRTGEKVFLECVQDMDHENMFWYRQDPGLGLRLIYFSYDVKMKEKGDIPEGYSVSREKKERFSLILESASTNQTSMYLCASRKGLGPATEAFFGQGTRLTVV.

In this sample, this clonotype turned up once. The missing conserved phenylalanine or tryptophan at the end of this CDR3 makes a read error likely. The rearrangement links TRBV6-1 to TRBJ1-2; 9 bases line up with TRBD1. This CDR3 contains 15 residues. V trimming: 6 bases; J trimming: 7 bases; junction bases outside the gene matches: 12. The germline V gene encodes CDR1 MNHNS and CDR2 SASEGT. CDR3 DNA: TGTGCCAGCAGCAACACTCTTTCGGACAGGGGTGGCTACACCCTC. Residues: CASSNTLSDRGGYTL.

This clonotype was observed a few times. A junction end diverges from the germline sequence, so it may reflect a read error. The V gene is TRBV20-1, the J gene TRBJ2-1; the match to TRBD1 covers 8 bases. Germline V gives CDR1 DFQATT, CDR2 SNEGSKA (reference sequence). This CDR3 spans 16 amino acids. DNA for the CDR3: TGCAGTGCTAGAACCGCGACAGGGGACTCCTACAATGAGCAGTCCTTC. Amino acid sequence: CSARTATGDSYNEQSF.

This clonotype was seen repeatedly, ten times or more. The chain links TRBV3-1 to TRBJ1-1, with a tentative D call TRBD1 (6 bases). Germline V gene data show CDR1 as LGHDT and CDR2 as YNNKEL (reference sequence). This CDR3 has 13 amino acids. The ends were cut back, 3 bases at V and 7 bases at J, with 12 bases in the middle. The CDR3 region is CASSQGAASEAFF. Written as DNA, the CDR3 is TGTGCCAGCAGCCAGGGGGCAGCTAGTGAAGCTTTCTTT.

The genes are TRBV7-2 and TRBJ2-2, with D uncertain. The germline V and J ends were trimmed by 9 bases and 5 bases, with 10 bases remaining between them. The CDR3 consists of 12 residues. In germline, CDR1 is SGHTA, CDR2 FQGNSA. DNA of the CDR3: TGTGCCAGTATGGACCGGACCGGGGAGCTGTTTTTT. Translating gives CASMDRTGELFF.

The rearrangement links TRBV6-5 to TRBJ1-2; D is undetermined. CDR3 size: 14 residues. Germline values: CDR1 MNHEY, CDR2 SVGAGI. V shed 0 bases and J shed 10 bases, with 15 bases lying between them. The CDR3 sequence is CASSYSAAVFVYTF. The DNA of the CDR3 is TGTGCCAGCAGTTACTCGGCGGCCGTTTTTGTCTACACCTTC.

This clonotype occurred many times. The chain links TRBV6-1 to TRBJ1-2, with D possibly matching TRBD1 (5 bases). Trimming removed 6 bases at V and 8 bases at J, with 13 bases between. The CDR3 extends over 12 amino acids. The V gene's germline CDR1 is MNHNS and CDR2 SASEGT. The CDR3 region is CASSRGDGGYTF. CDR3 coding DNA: TGTGCCAGCAGCCGGGGGGACGGAGGCTACACCTTC.

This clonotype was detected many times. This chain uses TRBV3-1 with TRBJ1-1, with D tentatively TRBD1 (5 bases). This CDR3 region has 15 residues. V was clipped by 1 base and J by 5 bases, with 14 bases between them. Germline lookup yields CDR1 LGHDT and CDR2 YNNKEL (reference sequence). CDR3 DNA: TGTGCCAGCAGCCAAGGTTTGGGCAGGGCTACTGAAGCTTTCTTT. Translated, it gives CASSQGLGRATEAFF.

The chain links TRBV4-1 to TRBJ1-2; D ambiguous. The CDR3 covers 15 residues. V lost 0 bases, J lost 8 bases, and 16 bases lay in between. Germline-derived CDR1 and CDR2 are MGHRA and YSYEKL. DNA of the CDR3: TGCGCCAGCAGCCAAGATCCTGCTACACTTGGGGGCTACACCTTC. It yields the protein CASSQDPATLGGYTF.

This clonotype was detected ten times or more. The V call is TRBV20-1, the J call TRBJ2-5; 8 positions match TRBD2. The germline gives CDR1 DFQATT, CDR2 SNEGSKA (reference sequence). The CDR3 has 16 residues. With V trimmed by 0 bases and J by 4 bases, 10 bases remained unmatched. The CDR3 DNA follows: TGCAGTGCTAGAGACCCCATCGGGAGGGTTGGAGAGACCCAGTACTTC. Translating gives CSARDPIGRVGETQYF.

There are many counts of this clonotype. DNA for the CDR3: TGTGCCAGCAGCCCGGGACCGGATAATTCACCCCTCCACTTT. It encodes CASSPGPDNSPLHF. V usage is TRBV7-2 and J usage is TRBJ1-6, with D tentatively TRBD1 (5 bases). Germline assignment: CDR1 SGHTA and CDR2 FQGNSA. V lost 5 bases and J 5 bases, leaving 10 bases between the germline ends. The CDR3 runs to 14 residues.

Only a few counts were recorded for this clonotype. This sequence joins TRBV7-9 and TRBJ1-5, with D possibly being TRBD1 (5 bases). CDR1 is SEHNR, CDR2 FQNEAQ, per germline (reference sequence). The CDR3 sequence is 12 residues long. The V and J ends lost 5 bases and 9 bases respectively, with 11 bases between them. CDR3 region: CASSLFRGPQHF. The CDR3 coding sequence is TGTGCCAGCAGCCTGTTTAGGGGGCCCCAGCATTTT.

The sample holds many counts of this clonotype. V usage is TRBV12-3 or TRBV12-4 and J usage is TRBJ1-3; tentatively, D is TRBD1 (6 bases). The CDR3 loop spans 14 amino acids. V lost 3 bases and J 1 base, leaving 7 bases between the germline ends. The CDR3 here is CASSLGASGNTIYF. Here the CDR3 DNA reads TGTGCCAGCAGTTTGGGGGCGTCTGGAAACACCATATATTTT.